A selection of T cell receptor beta chains follows, all from one sample in a study of blood T cell repertoires in COVID-19. Sequencing was performed with immunoSEQ multiplex PCR; in TCRdb, only in-frame clones are kept and a portion is missing. The sample yields around 120,000 clones, 85% to 90% seen once. Material: peripheral blood. The receptors here all came from a woman aged 60-75 years with COVID-19, enrolled during active disease. Each CDR3 is given with its conserved first and last residue. D genes are given only for firm matches. Expanded clones get a size class; other rows say once, few or many, or leave the size out.

j_gene: TRBJ2-1
abundance: .
len: 15
v_gene: TRBV7-2
d_gene: .
CDR3aa: CASSLDSGGYNEQFF
CDR3nt: TGTGCCAGCAGCTTAGATTCCGGGGGATACAATGAGCAGTTCTTC

j_gene: TRBJ2-1
abundance: .
len: 18
v_gene: TRBV4-2
d_gene: TRBD2
CDR3aa: CASSPPGLAGGPNNEQFF
CDR3nt: TGTGCCAGCAGCCCCCCGGGACTAGCGGGGGGGCCGAACAATGAGCAGTTCTTC

j_gene: TRBJ1-5
abundance: .
len: 16
v_gene: TRBV19
d_gene: .
CDR3aa: CASRGRGSPLSQPQHF
CDR3nt: TGTGCCAGTAGGGGCAGGGGTTCCCCACTTAGTCAGCCCCAGCATTTT

j_gene: TRBJ1-2
abundance: .
len: 15
v_gene: TRBV9
d_gene: TRBD1
CDR3aa: CASSASGTVIYGYTF
CDR3nt: TGTGCCAGCAGCGCGTCAGGGACAGTGATCTATGGCTACACCTTC

j_gene: TRBJ1-1
abundance: .
len: 12
v_gene: TRBV6-5
d_gene: .
CDR3aa: CASRRSNTEAFF
CDR3nt: TGTGCCAGCAGGAGGTCGAACACTGAAGCTTTCTTT

j_gene: TRBJ2-3
abundance: .
len: 14
v_gene: TRBV29-1
d_gene: TRBD2
CDR3aa: CSVDRGGSTDTQYF
CDR3nt: TGCAGCGTTGATCGGGGGGGGTCCACAGATACGCAGTATTTT

j_gene: TRBJ1-4
abundance: .
len: 17
v_gene: TRBV3-1/TRBV3-2
d_gene: TRBD1
CDR3aa: CASSQGGWTGEFGKLFF
CDR3nt: TGTGCCAGCAGCCAAGGCGGATGGACAGGGGAGTTCGGAAAACTGTTTTTT

j_gene: TRBJ1-5
abundance: .
len: 13
v_gene: TRBV10-3
d_gene: TRBD1
CDR3aa: CAMGQGADQPQHF
CDR3nt: TGTGCCATGGGACAGGGGGCCGATCAGCCCCAGCATTTT

j_gene: TRBJ1-6
abundance: .
len: 14
v_gene: TRBV10-3
d_gene: .
CDR3aa: CAISEDTGFSPLHF
CDR3nt: TGTGCCATCAGTGAGGATACAGGTTTTTCACCCCTCCACTTT

j_gene: TRBJ2-5
abundance: .
len: 17
v_gene: TRBV19
d_gene: TRBD1
CDR3aa: CASSIPWDRGLLETQYF
CDR3nt: TGTGCCAGTAGTATCCCCTGGGACAGGGGGTTGTTGGAGACCCAGTACTTC

j_gene: TRBJ2-2
abundance: few
len: 14
v_gene: TRBV18
d_gene: TRBD2
CDR3aa: CASSRTSTTGELFF
CDR3nt: TGTGCCAGCTCACGGACTAGCACCACCGGGGAGCTGTTTTTT

j_gene: TRBJ1-2
abundance: .
len: 15
v_gene: TRBV11-2
d_gene: .
CDR3aa: CASSATSFRGYGYTF
CDR3nt: TGTGCCAGCAGCGCCACATCCTTCCGAGGGTATGGCTACACCTTC

j_gene: TRBJ1-5
abundance: .
len: 15
v_gene: TRBV30
d_gene: .
CDR3aa: CAWSRRPAGRQPQHF
CDR3nt: TGTGCCTGGAGTCGCCGACCCGCGGGCCGACAGCCCCAGCATTTT

j_gene: TRBJ2-1
abundance: .
len: 13
v_gene: TRBV10-3
d_gene: .
CDR3aa: CAISQDTYNEQFF
CDR3nt: TGTGCCATCAGTCAGGACACCTACAATGAGCAGTTCTTC

j_gene: TRBJ2-1
abundance: .
len: 13
v_gene: TRBV18
d_gene: .
CDR3aa: CASSIQGYNEQFF
CDR3nt: TGTGCCAGCTCAATACAGGGCTACAATGAGCAGTTCTTC

j_gene: TRBJ1-5
abundance: once
len: 16
v_gene: TRBV28
d_gene: .
CDR3aa: CASSPNRDYSNQPQHF
CDR3nt: TGTGCCAGCAGCCCCAACAGGGATTATAGCAATCAGCCCCAGCATTTT

j_gene: TRBJ1-1
abundance: .
len: 14
v_gene: TRBV2
d_gene: .
CDR3aa: CASSERGTGTEAFF
CDR3nt: TGTGCCAGCAGTGAAAGGGGGACCGGGACTGAAGCTTTCTTT

j_gene: TRBJ1-4
abundance: .
len: 14
v_gene: TRBV6-2/TRBV6-3
d_gene: TRBD1
CDR3aa: CASSPGTANEKLFF
CDR3nt: TGTGCCAGCAGTCCCGGGACAGCCAATGAAAAACTGTTTTTT

j_gene: TRBJ2-5
abundance: .
len: 15
v_gene: TRBV6-2/TRBV6-3
d_gene: TRBD1
CDR3aa: CASSSVRGRRETQYF
CDR3nt: TGTGCCAGCAGTTCGGTCAGGGGGCGAAGAGAGACCCAGTACTTC

j_gene: TRBJ2-4
abundance: .
len: 16
v_gene: TRBV2
d_gene: TRBD1
CDR3aa: CASSPGQAVAKNIQYF
CDR3nt: TGTGCCAGCAGTCCGGGACAGGCGGTAGCCAAAAACATTCAGTACTTC

j_gene: TRBJ2-3
abundance: .
len: 13
v_gene: TRBV7-3
d_gene: .
CDR3aa: CASSPPHREAQYF
CDR3nt: TGTGCCAGCAGCCCACCTCACAGGGAAGCGCAGTATTTT

j_gene: TRBJ1-1
abundance: .
len: 14
v_gene: TRBV5-1
d_gene: .
CDR3aa: CASSISGANTEAFF
CDR3nt: TGCGCCAGCAGCATTTCAGGGGCAAACACTGAAGCTTTCTTT

j_gene: TRBJ2-5
abundance: .
len: 17
v_gene: TRBV5-1
d_gene: .
CDR3aa: CASSLRGSLTIQETQYF
CDR3nt: TGCGCCAGCAGCTTACGAGGGAGCCTAACTATCCAAGAGACCCAGTACTTC

j_gene: TRBJ2-3
abundance: .
len: 16
v_gene: TRBV3-1/TRBV3-2
d_gene: .
CDR3aa: CASSERLTGGTDTQYF
CDR3nt: TGTGCCAGCAGCGAGAGACTTACGGGGGGCACAGATACGCAGTATTTT

j_gene: TRBJ1-1
abundance: .
len: 11
v_gene: TRBV6-5
d_gene: TRBD1
CDR3aa: CASSRQGEAFF
CDR3nt: TGTGCCAGCAGTCGACAGGGTGAAGCTTTCTTT

j_gene: TRBJ2-3
abundance: .
len: 16
v_gene: TRBV7-9
d_gene: TRBD1
CDR3aa: CASSLTGQASTDTQYF
CDR3nt: TGTGCCAGCAGCTTAACGGGACAGGCGAGCACAGATACGCAGTATTTT

j_gene: TRBJ1-4
abundance: .
len: 13
v_gene: TRBV6-5
d_gene: .
CDR3aa: CASSYWRNEKLFF
CDR3nt: TGTGCCAGCAGTTATTGGAGGAATGAAAAACTGTTTTTT

j_gene: TRBJ2-5
abundance: .
len: 15
v_gene: TRBV30
d_gene: .
CDR3aa: CAWNMGPSRVETQYF
CDR3nt: TGTGCCTGGAATATGGGGCCCTCCCGGGTTGAAACCCAGTACTTC

j_gene: TRBJ1-6
abundance: once
len: 15
v_gene: TRBV3-1/TRBV3-2
d_gene: .
CDR3aa: CASSQAGGGDSPLHF
CDR3nt: TGTGCCAGCAGCCAAGCCGGGGGTGGTGATTCACCCCTCCACTTT

j_gene: TRBJ1-2
abundance: .
len: 11
v_gene: TRBV29-1
d_gene: TRBD1
CDR3aa: CSVDLDRGYTF
CDR3nt: TGCAGCGTTGATTTGGACAGGGGCTACACCTTC

j_gene: TRBJ2-7
abundance: .
len: 15
v_gene: TRBV18
d_gene: TRBD1
CDR3aa: CASSLDAGGLGEQYF
CDR3nt: TGTGCCAGCTCCCTAGACGCAGGGGGCCTAGGCGAGCAGTACTTC

j_gene: TRBJ2-5
abundance: once
len: 14
v_gene: TRBV6-5
d_gene: .
CDR3aa: CASSYSNAGETQYF
CDR3nt: TGTGCCAGCAGTTACTCGAATGCGGGGGAGACCCAGTACTTC

j_gene: TRBJ1-1
abundance: once
len: 16
v_gene: TRBV11-1
d_gene: TRBD1
CDR3aa: CASSSGTGGTNTEAFF
CDR3nt: TGTGCCAGCAGCTCCGGGACAGGGGGGACGAACACTGAAGCTTTCTTT

j_gene: TRBJ1-2
abundance: .
len: 12
v_gene: TRBV27
d_gene: .
CDR3aa: CASSSQGYGYTF
CDR3nt: TGTGCCAGCAGTTCACAGGGATATGGCTACACCTTC

j_gene: TRBJ2-4
abundance: .
len: 17
v_gene: TRBV3-1/TRBV3-2
d_gene: .
CDR3aa: CASSIRNRGGPKNIQYF
CDR3nt: TGTGCCAGCAGCATTCGTAACAGGGGGGGACCCAAAAACATTCAGTACTTC

j_gene: TRBJ1-2
abundance: .
len: 12
v_gene: TRBV20-1
d_gene: .
CDR3aa: CSASPSNYGYTF
CDR3nt: TGCAGTGCTAGTCCCTCTAACTATGGCTACACCTTC

j_gene: TRBJ1-1
abundance: .
len: 16
v_gene: TRBV6-2/TRBV6-3
d_gene: TRBD1
CDR3aa: CASSHDRGNKNTEAFF
CDR3nt: TGTGCCAGCAGTCACGACAGGGGGAATAAGAACACTGAAGCTTTCTTT

j_gene: TRBJ2-3
abundance: once
len: 18
v_gene: TRBV7-6
d_gene: .
CDR3aa: CASSLGQGNRGLADTQYF
CDR3nt: TGTGCCAGCAGCTTAGGGCAGGGGAATAGAGGGCTTGCAGATACGCAGTATTTT

j_gene: TRBJ2-1
abundance: .
len: 16
v_gene: TRBV4-3
d_gene: TRBD2
CDR3aa: CASSQDLSSGNNEQFF
CDR3nt: TGCGCCAGCAGCCAAGATCTGTCTAGCGGGAACAATGAGCAGTTCTTC

j_gene: TRBJ1-1
abundance: .
len: 12
v_gene: TRBV19
d_gene: .
CDR3aa: CASTQGFTEAFF
CDR3nt: TGTGCCAGCACACAGGGCTTCACTGAAGCTTTCTTT

j_gene: TRBJ2-7
abundance: .
len: 13
v_gene: TRBV30
d_gene: .
CDR3aa: CAWSEEPNYEQYF
CDR3nt: TGTGCCTGGAGTGAAGAGCCAAACTACGAGCAGTACTTC

j_gene: TRBJ1-5
abundance: .
len: 16
v_gene: TRBV5-6
d_gene: TRBD1
CDR3aa: CASSFNRGQSDQPQHF
CDR3nt: TGTGCCAGCAGCTTTAACAGGGGGCAGAGTGATCAGCCCCAGCATTTT

j_gene: TRBJ2-5
abundance: .
len: 15
v_gene: TRBV19
d_gene: TRBD1
CDR3aa: CASTLRQGLQETQYF
CDR3nt: TGTGCCAGTACCCTCAGACAGGGGCTCCAAGAGACCCAGTACTTC